This T cell receptor (beta chain) was recorded in a study of blood T cell repertoires in COVID-19. Study-wide context: Samples taken during acute and convalescent COVID-19 were collected in the United States, Italy and Spain.

This CDR3 is 14 amino acids long. The junction had 7 bases not matched to a gene; V was cut back by 4 bases and J by 8 bases. CDR1 SGHRS and CDR2 YFSETQ come from the germline V gene. Under the authors' procedure: The assay estimated nucleated cells by amplifying reference gene primers. Clones were read by immunoSEQ multiplex PCR, and TCRdb kept only the in-frame ones, dropping some. That table supplies the V and J calls and clone size; D and trimming were determined from the DNA. The data hold 100,000 or so clones, with roughly 92% observed a single time. The chain combines TRBV5-1 with TRBJ1-4; 8 bases match TRBD1. This TCR was sampled from a man aged 70 or older with acute or convalescent COVID-19. The specimen sequenced was peripheral blood. In nucleotides, the CDR3 is TGCGCCAGCAGCATCGGACAGGGTAGGGAAAAACTGTTTTTT. This translates into CASSIGQGREKLFF.